Below are 28 T cell receptor beta chains sequenced from a single sample in a study of vaccination effects on CD4 cells after COVID-19. Their cognate antigens are unknown. Under the ViraFEST assay, PBMC were stimulated with viral peptide pools so that antigen-specific CD4+ T cells expanded. Sequencing was performed afterwards. CD4+ T cells were isolated after around 9 days of culture. None of these healthy vaccinees had been infected with SARS-CoV-2 before vaccination. Repertoires were generated with immunoSEQ multiplex PCR, while TCRdb's copy carries only in-frame clones and drops some. The repertoire holds 55,000 to 80,000 clones, with roughly three quarters as singletons. The specimen comprised CD4+ T cells from PBMCs cultured with HCoV-OC43 spike peptides, sampled before COVID-19 vaccination. Documented subset: HCoV-OC43 spike overlapping peptide pool stimulation. The receptors stem from a human donor who received a COVID-19 vaccine.

The chain is built from TRBV7-3 and TRBJ1-5; unclear D gene. The length of the CDR3 is 13 residues. V was shortened by 0 bases and J by 5 bases, with 5 bases between the two germline ends. Germline CDR1 is SGHTA and CDR2 is FQGTGA. CDR3 sequence reads: CASSLTTDQPQHF. DNA for the CDR3: TGTGCCAGCAGCTTAACGACGGATCAGCCCCAGCATTTT.

The V gene is TRBV5-4, the J gene TRBJ2-5, with 8 bases aligning to TRBD2. This CDR3 comprises 15 residues. The V and J ends lost 4 bases and 2 bases, in that order; junction bases with no gene match: 7. The germline V gene has CDR1 SGHNT and CDR2 YYREEE (reference sequence). The CDR3 region has the DNA TGTGCCAGCAGCGTAGTACGGGGGGGACAAGAGACCCAGTACTTC. Residues: CASSVVRGGQETQYF.

This clone was found a few times. The chain links TRBV6-5 to TRBJ1-1, with 7 nucleotides matching TRBD1. This CDR3 comprises 15 residues. Germline V gene data show CDR1 as MNHEY and CDR2 as SVGAGI. The J segment lost 0 bases and the V segment lost 3 bases, leaving 4 bases of the junction unmatched. CDR3 nucleotide sequence: TGTGCCAGCAGTTATGGGACAGCAATGAACACTGAAGCTTTCTTT. Its translation is CASSYGTAMNTEAFF.

This clone was detected a few times. The V and J genes are TRBV3-1 (or the pseudogene TRBV3-2) and TRBJ2-2; 8 bases align to TRBD1. V lost 6 bases and J lost 5; bases outside the gene matches: 8. This CDR3 has 15 residues. CDR1 LGHDT and CDR2 YNNKEL come from the germline V gene (reference sequence). The CDR3 loop reads CASSNTGGRTGELFF. The CDR3 coding sequence is TGTGCCAGCAGTAATACAGGGGGTAGGACCGGGGAGCTGTTTTTT.

This chain connects TRBV18 to TRBJ2-1; D remains unclear. Germline V gene sequence: CDR1 KGHSH, CDR2 LQKENI. Trimming took off 0 bases at V and 6 bases at J, with 21 bases between the two ends. The CDR3 runs 18 residues. For the CDR3, the DNA is TGTGCCAGCTCACCACCGCTGGATCGGCGATCGTTTCGCAATGAGCAGTTCTTC. Amino acids: CASSPPLDRRSFRNEQFF.

CDR3 amino acids: CASSTHPGTSKNIQYF. The DNA of the CDR3 is TGTGCCAGCAGCACTCACCCCGGGACGTCAAAAAACATTCAGTACTTC. This rearrangement joins TRBV21-1 to TRBJ2-4. TRBV21-1 is classified as a pseudogene. This CDR3 contains 16 residues.

The CDR3 nucleotides read TGTGCCAGTAGCTTCGTGGTAAAATCACCCCTCCACTTT. Translation gives CASSFVVKSPLHF. The chain employs TRBV19 and TRBJ1-6; no firm D call. The length of the CDR3 is 13 residues. V lost 6 bases, J lost 10 bases, and 13 bases lay in between. CDR1 and CDR2 (germline): LNHDA, SQIVND (reference sequence).

The table lists this clone with a few counts. The V call is TRBV5-1, the J call TRBJ2-2, with TRBD1 matching over 11 bases. Germline values: CDR1 SGHRS, CDR2 YFSETQ. The CDR3 consists of 16 residues. V gave up 4 bases and J gave up 6 bases; unmatched junction bases: 8. The CDR3 loop reads CASSLQGTGGSGELFF. As DNA, the CDR3 is TGCGCCAGCAGCCTACAAGGGACAGGGGGGTCCGGGGAGCTGTTTTTT.

This chain joins TRBV6-6 and TRBJ2-3; D uncertain. This CDR3 spans 15 amino acids. Germline CDR1 is MNHNY and CDR2 is SVGAGI (reference sequence). Trimming cost V 2 bases and J 2 bases, with 11 bases left between them. The CDR3 sequence: CASSYRQTTTDTQYF. The CDR3 region has the DNA TGTGCCAGCAGTTACCGGCAGACGACCACAGATACGCAGTATTTT.

V gene TRBV14 combines with J gene TRBJ2-7; possibly TRBD1 for D (6 bases). The CDR3 has 13 amino acids. Germline loops: CDR1 SGHDN, CDR2 FVKESK. The V gene lost 1 base and the J gene lost 3 bases, with 7 bases spanning the gap. The CDR3 spells CASSQADSYEQYV. CDR3 DNA: TGTGCCAGCAGCCAAGCGGACAGCTACGAGCAGTACGTC.

CDR3 amino acids: CASSIAGAMNTEAFF. CDR3 DNA sequence: TGTGCCAGCAGTATAGCGGGGGCTATGAACACTGAAGCTTTCTTT. This chain connects TRBV28 to TRBJ1-1, with TRBD1 as a possible D gene (6 bases). The germline V gene has CDR1 MDHEN and CDR2 SYDVKM. The CDR3 runs 15 residues. The V end lost 5 bases, the J end lost 0 bases, and 13 bases lay between the germline ends.

The chain employs TRBV5-1 and TRBJ1-2, with D perhaps TRBD1 (6 bases). Germline CDR1 and CDR2: SGHRS and YFSETQ. The V end was cut by 5 bases, the J end by 1 base, with 9 bases between. The CDR3 sequence is 13 residues long. CDR3 amino acids: CASRDSLNYGYTF. CDR3 bases: TGCGCCAGCAGGGACAGCCTTAACTATGGCTACACCTTC.

This chain uses TRBV11-3 with TRBJ2-1; D perhaps matches TRBD2 (5 bases). The CDR3 sequence is 16 residues long. V lost 1 base, J lost 0 bases, and 10 bases lay in between. The V gene's germline CDR1 is SGHNT and CDR2 YENEEA. The CDR3 DNA reads as TGTGCCAGCAGCTTAGGTGCGGGTAGCTCCTACAATGAGCAGTTCTTC. Encoded protein: CASSLGAGSSYNEQFF.

The chain links TRBV9 to TRBJ2-5, with TRBD1 as a possible D gene (6 bases). Germline assignment: CDR1 SGDLS and CDR2 YYNGEE. The ends were cut back, 5 bases at V and 4 bases at J, with 15 bases in the middle. The CDR3 is 14 residues long. This chain's CDR3 is CASSGDTMGETQYF. CDR3 bases: TGTGCCAGCAGTGGGGACACTATGGGAGAGACCCAGTACTTC.

This clone appeared a few times. This sequence joins TRBV19 and TRBJ2-3; 10 bases agree with TRBD1. CDR3 size: 15 residues. Trimming removed 7 bases from V and 8 bases from J; junction bases left unmatched: 12. In germline, CDR1 is LNHDA, CDR2 SQIVND (reference sequence). In nucleotides, the CDR3 is TGTGCCAGTATGGGTGTGAGGACAGGGGGTGGTACGCAGTATTTT. This gives the protein CASMGVRTGGGTQYF.

This clone appeared a few times. The V gene is TRBV7-3, the J gene TRBJ2-2; 8 nucleotides agree with TRBD2. The germline V gene has CDR1 SGHTA and CDR2 FQGTGA. The CDR3 spans 16 residues. The V gene end was trimmed by 0 bases and the J gene end by 4 bases; junction bases not matched to a gene: 4. CDR3 in DNA: TGTGCCAGCAGCTTAACCGGGGGGGCGTCCACCGGGGAGCTGTTTTTT. Encoded protein: CASSLTGGASTGELFF.

The count of this clone is one. CDR3 protein: CASSPDKISPLHF. The CDR3 region has the DNA TGTGCCAGCTCACCAGACAAGATTTCACCCCTCCACTTT. The V call is TRBV18, the J call TRBJ1-6; D gene ambiguous. Germline CDR1 and CDR2: KGHSH and LQKENI. There are 13 residues in the CDR3. V was cut by 2 bases and J by 9 bases, with 8 bases left in between.

The gene calls are TRBV6-4 and TRBJ1-2, with 7 bases lining up with TRBD1. Looked up from germline, CDR1 is MRHNA and CDR2 is SNTAGT. The CDR3 contains 16 residues. The ends lost 4 bases at V and 8 bases at J; junction bases unmatched: 16. The CDR3, as DNA: TGTGCCAGCAGTGCTTTGGGGACAGCCAAAGCGGCGGGCTACACCTTC. It codes for CASSALGTAKAAGYTF.

The chain uses TRBV6-2 or TRBV6-3 and TRBJ2-2; TRBD2 matches at 13 bases. This CDR3 is 17 amino acids long. V lost 6 bases and J lost 3; bases outside the gene matches: 7. Germline V gene data show CDR1 as MNHEY and CDR2 as SVGEGT. The CDR3, as DNA: TGTGCCAGCAGCTCGACTAGCGGGGGGCCCTACACCGGGGAGCTGTTTTTT. This sequence encodes CASSSTSGGPYTGELFF.

The chain joins TRBV21-1 to TRBJ1-5; TRBD1, the table's D call, was not compared with the DNA. TRBV21-1 is an annotated pseudogene. The CDR3 contains 16 residues. CDR3 sequence reads: CASSKGREVTIWPQHF. The CDR3 nucleotides are TGTGCCAGCAGCAAAGGCAGGGAAGTCACGATATGGCCCCAGCATTTT.

The chain has TRBV10-2 and TRBJ2-3; possible D gene TRBD2, 6 bases. The V and J ends lost 3 bases and 6 bases respectively, with 19 bases between them. The CDR3 runs 16 residues. The germline V gene has CDR1 WSHSY and CDR2 SAAADI. The CDR3 coding sequence is TGCGCCAGCAGTGATCTGGCTAGCGCGGAGGGGGATACGCAGTATTTT. This sequence encodes CASSDLASAEGDTQYF.

V gene TRBV6-5 combines with J gene TRBJ2-1; D uncertain. The CDR3 consists of 15 residues. From germline, CDR1 is MNHEY and CDR2 SVGAGI. V dropped 3 bases and J dropped 0 bases, with 9 bases sitting between them. This CDR3 is CASSYRFSSYNEQFF. The CDR3 nucleotides are TGTGCCAGCAGTTATAGGTTCAGCTCCTACAATGAGCAGTTCTTC.

This clone was seen just once. This sequence joins TRBV5-1 and TRBJ1-6; a weak D match, TRBD1 (6 bases). Trimming pared 0 bases from V and 10 bases from J, leaving 14 bases between. Germline V gene sequence: CDR1 SGHRS, CDR2 YFSETQ. The CDR3 contains 15 residues. CDR3: CASSLAGGGKSPLHF. The CDR3 DNA reads TGCGCCAGCAGCTTGGCCGGGGGGGGCAAGTCACCCCTCCACTTT. Based on the CDR3 plus reference TRBV5-1 and TRBJ1-6, the full variable domain is KAGVTQTPRYLIKTRGQQVTLSCSPISGHRSVSWYQQTPGQGLQFLFEYFSETQRNKGNFPGRFSGRQFSNSRSEMNVSTLELGDSALYLCASSLAGGGKSPLHFGNGTRLTVT.

CDR3 bases: TGTGCCAGCAGGCCTAGCGGGGGGACAGATACGCAGTATTTT. It yields the protein CASRPSGGTDTQYF. The chain has TRBV5-4 and TRBJ2-3; 11 bases line up with TRBD2. From germline, CDR1 is SGHNT and CDR2 YYREEE (reference sequence). This CDR3 region has 14 residues. J lost 3 bases, V lost 5 bases, and 2 bases had no gene match.

V is TRBV2 and J is TRBJ2-5; 10 bases agree with TRBD1. From germline, CDR1 is SNHLY and CDR2 FYNNEI. This CDR3 is 14 amino acids long. V was pared by 6 bases and J by 3 bases, with 4 bases of the junction left unmatched. The CDR3 DNA follows: TGTGCCAGCAGACGGACAGGGGGAAAAGAGACCCAGTACTTC. Encoded protein: CASRRTGGKETQYF.

This clone was counted between two and nine times. J is TRBJ1-5 and V is TRBV5-8; unclear D gene. The V end was cut by 7 bases, the J end by 3 bases, with 8 bases between. CDR1 SGHTS and CDR2 YDEGEE come from the germline V gene. This CDR3 contains 12 residues. The CDR3 DNA sequence: TGTGCCAGCCCGACCCTCAATCAGCCCCAGCATTTT. It yields the protein CASPTLNQPQHF.

The J gene is TRBJ1-1, the V gene TRBV4-2, with 10 bases that match TRBD1. CDR1 is LGHNA, CDR2 YNFKEQ, per germline. The CDR3 runs 17 residues. V lost 0 bases, J lost 1 base, and 5 bases stayed unmatched. This CDR3 is CASSQEGQGRTNTEAFF. The CDR3 DNA follows: TGTGCCAGCAGCCAAGAGGGACAGGGGAGGACGAACACTGAAGCTTTCTTT.

The rearrangement uses TRBV6-2 or TRBV6-3 and TRBJ2-7; 10 positions agree with TRBD2. Germline CDR1 MNHEY, CDR2 SVGEGT. The CDR3 extends over 17 amino acids. The V and J ends lost 5 bases and 2 bases, in that order; junction bases with no gene match: 12. Written as DNA, the CDR3 is TGTGCCAGCAGTCACCGGCTAGCGGGGGTCCCCCCCTACGAGCAGTACGTC. Amino acids: CASSHRLAGVPPYEQYV.